This T cell receptor beta chain was sequenced in a study of T-cell memory formation after mild COVID-19. 5'RACE primed at constant segments yielded TCR alpha and TCR beta cDNA libraries bearing sample barcodes and UMIs. TCRdb analysed the 5' RACE reads with MiXCR anew, one entry per CDR3 protein. The table includes nearly 350,000 distinct CDR3 sequences, approximately 12% detected once. This clonotype was seen more than once but under ten times. The sample taken for sequencing was PBMCs or a T cell subset sorted from them (not recorded which). The sequence derives from a man younger than 30 who had mild COVID-19 (a few samples of this study predate the infection). Cell type and time point are not known.

The CDR3 DNA reads as TGTGCCAGCTTCTTACTAAACTATGGCTACACCTTC. Its translation is CASFLLNYGYTF. V is TRBV6-6 and J is TRBJ1-2; D uncertain. Trimming cost V 8 bases and J 2 bases, with 9 bases left between them. Per the germline V gene, CDR1 is MNHNY and CDR2 is SVGAGI (reference sequence). This CDR3 is 12 amino acids long.